This T cell receptor (beta chain) derives from a study of CD8+ T cells in alopecia areata. The overall study: Administration of oral tofacitinib to treated patients was at 5 to 10 mg twice daily. Overall study results and limits: Sequencing of scalp samples also captures resident alphabeta T cells of normal skin. Affected lesional scalp, above all in alopecia totalis/universalis, was more clonal than normal scalp.

Obtained from alopecia areata patients were lesional scalp punch biopsies along with peripheral blood. From germline, CDR1 is GTSNPN and CDR2 SVGIG (reference sequence). The CDR3 contains 13 residues. V was pared by 7 bases and J by 0 bases, with 5 bases of the junction left unmatched. Sequencing templates came from extracted RNA that was reverse transcribed into cDNA. Profiled with immunoSEQ multiplex PCR; TCRdb holds only in-frame clones, not every one. This sample has some 240,000 clones, with 50% to 60% found just once. A remark on this clone: Its antigen remains unknown.

The sequenced sample was CD4+ T cells sorted from blood, obtained at week 0. The clonotype comes from a human donor with alopecia areata. V is TRBV30 and J is TRBJ1-2; 7 positions match TRBD1. The CDR3 is CALDREANYGYTF. The CDR3, as DNA: TGTGCCTTAGACAGGGAGGCTAACTATGGCTACACCTTC.